Listed here are 16 T cell receptor beta chains from one sample, sequenced in a study of a mutant IDH1 vaccine in newly diagnosed glioma. Time point described: week 35, safety follow-up. Alongside topical imiquimod, each dose of vaccine comprised 300 ug of mutant IDH1 20-mer peptide. These receptors have no identified antigens. Assay: immunoSEQ multiplex PCR; the TCRdb copy retains only in-frame clones and omits some. The sample lists fewer than 70,000 clones; around nine tenths were seen once. The source was PBMCs, collected from a glioma patient whose treatment included an IDH1 peptide vaccine. These receptors originate from a young man with glioma.

The chain employs TRBV28 and TRBJ1-1, with 8 bases aligning to TRBD1. V shed 4 bases, J shed 9 bases, and the junction held 10 bases outside the gene matches. The CDR3 has 14 amino acids. Per the germline V gene, CDR1 is MDHEN and CDR2 is SYDVKM. Written as DNA, the CDR3 is TGTGCCAGCAGTTCCTCGAGGACAGGGTTTAAAGCTTTCTTT. It codes for CASSSSRTGFKAFF.

The rearrangement uses TRBV4-1 and TRBJ2-5; 11 nucleotides line up with TRBD2. Looked up from germline, CDR1 is MGHRA and CDR2 is YSYEKL. With V trimmed by 2 bases and J by 5 bases, 10 bases remained unmatched. The length of the CDR3 is 17 residues. In DNA form, the CDR3 reads TGCGCCAGCAGCCAACACGTTAGCGGGGGGGCCAGGGAGACCCAGTACTTC. It codes for CASSQHVSGGARETQYF.

The chain combines TRBV5-1 with TRBJ2-5; D may be TRBD2 (5 bases). Near its end, the DNA agrees better with TRBJ2-7, so the J call may be wrong. The CDR3 consists of 13 residues. CDR1 and CDR2 from the germline V gene are SGHRS and YFSETQ. CDR3 protein: CASSSLGVNEQYF. In DNA, the CDR3 is TGCGCCAGCAGCTCCCTCGGGGTAAACGAGCAGTACTTC.

The CDR3 DNA follows: TGTGCCAGCAGTTTAACAGCCGGGGGATATTCACCCCTCCACTTT. Encoded protein: CASSLTAGGYSPLHF. The rearrangement joins TRBV27 to TRBJ1-6; perhaps TRBD1 as D (5 bases). The CDR3 has 15 amino acids. V lost 2 bases and J lost 8, with 13 bases in between. Germline assignment: CDR1 MNHEY and CDR2 SMNVEV (reference sequence).

This clone was detected once. This chain links TRBV9 with TRBJ2-2; TRBD1 agrees at 9 bases. The length of the CDR3 is 16 residues. The V and J ends lost 0 bases and 7 bases, in that order; junction bases with no gene match: 7. Germline V gene lookup returns CDR1 SGDLS and CDR2 YYNGEE. Written as DNA, the CDR3 is TGTGCCAGCAGCGTAGCTACGGGGACAGGGTACGGGGAGCTGTTTTTT. The encoded protein is CASSVATGTGYGELFF.

This chain links TRBV5-4 with TRBJ2-2; D is perhaps TRBD1 (6 bases). V lost 3 bases, J lost 2 bases, and 11 bases lay in between. This CDR3 region has 15 residues. The germline V gene encodes CDR1 SGHNT and CDR2 YYREEE (reference sequence). In DNA form, the CDR3 reads TGTGCCAGCAGCTCTAGGACAGCCAACACCGGGGAGCTGTTTTTT. This sequence encodes CASSSRTANTGELFF.

This chain links TRBV7-2 with TRBJ2-2; D tentatively reads TRBD1 or TRBD2 (6 bases each). The germline V gene encodes CDR1 SGHTA and CDR2 FQGNSA. CDR3 length: 15 residues. Deletions cut 1 base from V and 7 bases from J, with 13 bases between. CDR3 sequence: CASSLVPGAGGELFF. The CDR3 DNA sequence: TGTGCCAGCAGCTTAGTTCCGGGGGCAGGCGGGGAGCTGTTTTTT.

This chain joins TRBV15 and TRBJ1-1, with 7 bases that match TRBD1. The CDR3 consists of 14 residues. V dropped 1 base and J dropped 5; count of bases not matched to a gene: 4. Germline V gives CDR1 LNHNV, CDR2 YYDKDF (reference sequence). As DNA, the CDR3 is TGTGCCACCAGCAGAGGTGACAGGGTAACTGAAGCTTTCTTT. As protein: CATSRGDRVTEAFF. The whole variable domain, remainder taken from reference TRBV15 and TRBJ1-1, is DAMVIQNPRYQVTQFGKPVTLSCSQTLNHNVMYWYQQKSSQAPKLLFHYYDKDFNNEADTPDNFQSRRPNTSFCFLDIRSPGLGDTAMYLCATSRGDRVTEAFFGQGTRLTVV.

The V call is TRBV5-1, the J call TRBJ2-3; 9 bases are a match to TRBD2. V dropped 4 bases and J dropped 4; count of bases not matched to a gene: 13. The V gene's germline CDR1 is SGHRS and CDR2 YFSETQ. The CDR3 is 17 residues long. The CDR3 DNA reads as TGCGCCAGCAGCCCATCCTTTAGCGGGGGTAGTGCAGATACGCAGTATTTT. Amino acids: CASSPSFSGGSADTQYF.

The chain joins TRBV4-3 to TRBJ1-6, with no clear D. The CDR3 length is 15 residues. V was cut by 0 bases and J by 8 bases, with 11 bases left in between. Germline V gives CDR1 LGHNA, CDR2 YSLEER. Written as DNA, the CDR3 is TGCGCCAGCAGCCAAGATTGGGGTTTTGATTCACCCCTCCACTTT. Translating it yields CASSQDWGFDSPLHF.

The chain links TRBV14 to TRBJ2-2; the D is unclear. This CDR3 spans 15 amino acids. In germline, CDR1 is SGHDN, CDR2 FVKESK. Trimming took 2 bases from V and 6 from J, leaving 13 bases between them. This chain's CDR3 is CASSQTRPNSGELFF. The CDR3 coding sequence is TGTGCCAGCAGCCAAACACGGCCCAACTCCGGGGAGCTGTTTTTT. Full variable domain (remainder filled in from reference TRBV14 and TRBJ2-2): EAGVTQFPSHSVIEKGQTVTLRCDPISGHDNLYWYRRVMGKEIKFLLHFVKESKQDESGMPNNRFLAERTGGTYSTLKVQPAELEDSGVYFCASSQTRPNSGELFFGEGSRLTVL.

V is TRBV5-6 and J is TRBJ1-1; TRBD1 matches at 7 bases. The CDR3 extends over 15 amino acids. The trim removed 4 bases at V and 0 bases at J, leaving 6 bases unmatched. Germline values: CDR1 SGHDT, CDR2 YYEEEE. The CDR3 bases are TGTGCCAGCAGCCAGGGGGGCCGGTTGAACACTGAAGCTTTCTTT. Its translation: CASSQGGRLNTEAFF. Using reference TRBV5-6 and TRBJ1-1 for the parts outside the CDR3, the full variable domain is DAGVTQSPTHLIKTRGQQVTLRCSPKSGHDTVSWYQQALGQGPQFIFQYYEEEERQRGNFPDRFSGHQFPNYSSELNVNALLLGDSALYLCASSQGGRLNTEAFFGQGTRLTVV.

The rearrangement joins TRBV9 to TRBJ1-5, with D maybe TRBD1 (5 bases). CDR1 is SGDLS and CDR2 is YYNGEE in the germline V gene. This CDR3 spans 13 amino acids. The germline V and J ends were trimmed by 10 bases and 5 bases, with 16 bases remaining between them. The CDR3 region has the DNA TGTGCCTCCTCAGGGACGGGTCATCAGCCCCAGCATTTT. Protein sequence: CASSGTGHQPQHF.

The chain uses TRBV9 and TRBJ1-2; weak D call: TRBD1 (5 bases). The V end was cut by 6 bases, the J end by 5 bases, with 11 bases between. The CDR3 spans 12 residues. Germline V CDR1 and CDR2: SGDLS, YYNGEE. CDR3 sequence: CASTHEGYGYTF. CDR3 nucleotides: TGTGCCAGCACCCATGAGGGGTATGGCTACACCTTC.

The J gene is TRBJ2-7, the V gene TRBV11-2; weak D call: TRBD2 (6 bases). The V end lost 1 base, the J end lost 3 bases, and 10 bases lay between the germline ends. The CDR3 spans 14 residues. CDR1 SGHAT and CDR2 FQNNGV come from the germline V gene. CDR3 region: CASSLAQGGYEQYF. CDR3 bases: TGTGCCAGCAGCTTAGCTCAGGGAGGCTACGAGCAGTACTTC.

The chain carries TRBV9 and TRBJ2-1, with 8 bases that match TRBD2. V lost 4 bases, J lost 4 bases, and 10 bases stayed unmatched. CDR1 is SGDLS and CDR2 is YYNGEE in the germline V gene. This CDR3 is 16 amino acids long. The CDR3 nucleotides read TGTGCCAGCAGCCCCCGATCGGGAGGGCAGTACAATGAGCAGTTCTTC. The encoded protein is CASSPRSGGQYNEQFF.